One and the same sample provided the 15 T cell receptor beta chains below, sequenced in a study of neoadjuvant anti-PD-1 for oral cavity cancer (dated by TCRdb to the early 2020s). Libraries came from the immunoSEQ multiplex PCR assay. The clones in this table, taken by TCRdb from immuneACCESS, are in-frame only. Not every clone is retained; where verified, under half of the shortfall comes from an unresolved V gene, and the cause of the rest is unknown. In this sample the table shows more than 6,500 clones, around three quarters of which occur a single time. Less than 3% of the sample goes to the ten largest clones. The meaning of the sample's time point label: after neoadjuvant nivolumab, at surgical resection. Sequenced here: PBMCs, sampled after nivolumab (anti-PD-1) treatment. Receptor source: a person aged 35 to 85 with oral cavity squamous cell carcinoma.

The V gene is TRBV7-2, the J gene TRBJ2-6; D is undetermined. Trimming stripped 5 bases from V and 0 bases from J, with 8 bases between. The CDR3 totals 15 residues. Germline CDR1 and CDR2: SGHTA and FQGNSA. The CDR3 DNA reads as TGTGCCAGCAGCCCTGGCGCCTCTGGGGCCAACGTCCTGACTTTC. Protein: CASSPGASGANVLTF.

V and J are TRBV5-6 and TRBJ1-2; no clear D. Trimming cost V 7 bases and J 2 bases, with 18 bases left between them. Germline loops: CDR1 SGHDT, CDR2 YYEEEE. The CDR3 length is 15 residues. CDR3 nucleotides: TGTGCCAGCCACCGCCTTGGGCAATCAAACTATGGCTACACCTTC. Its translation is CASHRLGQSNYGYTF.

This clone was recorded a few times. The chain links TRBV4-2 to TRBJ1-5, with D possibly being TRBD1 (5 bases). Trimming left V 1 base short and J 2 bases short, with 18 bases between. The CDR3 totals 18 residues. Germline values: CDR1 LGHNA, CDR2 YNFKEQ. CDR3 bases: TGTGCCAGCAGCCAAGGGGATGAAGGGCAAGGGGGCAATCAGCCCCAGCATTTT. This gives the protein CASSQGDEGQGGNQPQHF.

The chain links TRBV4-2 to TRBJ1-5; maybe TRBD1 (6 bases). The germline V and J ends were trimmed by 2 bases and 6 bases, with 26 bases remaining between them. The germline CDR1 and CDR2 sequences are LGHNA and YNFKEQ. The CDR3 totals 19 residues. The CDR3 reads CASSQLIEGGVGVGQPQHF. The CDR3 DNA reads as TGTGCCAGCAGCCAATTAATAGAGGGGGGCGTGGGGGTAGGTCAGCCCCAGCATTTT.

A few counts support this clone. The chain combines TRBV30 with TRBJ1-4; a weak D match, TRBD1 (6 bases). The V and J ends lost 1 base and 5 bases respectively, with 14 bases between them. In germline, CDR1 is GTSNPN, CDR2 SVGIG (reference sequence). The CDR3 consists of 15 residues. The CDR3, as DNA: TGTGCCTGGAGTGCTACGCTGAGGGGGAATGAAAAACTGTTTTTT. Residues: CAWSATLRGNEKLFF.

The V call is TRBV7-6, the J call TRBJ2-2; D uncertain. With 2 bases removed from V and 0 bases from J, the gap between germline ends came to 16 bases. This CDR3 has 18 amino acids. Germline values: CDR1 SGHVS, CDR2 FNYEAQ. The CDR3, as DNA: TGTGCCAGCAGCTTATCCTCTCTAAGACTTGCGAACACCGGGGAGCTGTTTTTT. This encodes CASSLSSLRLANTGELFF.

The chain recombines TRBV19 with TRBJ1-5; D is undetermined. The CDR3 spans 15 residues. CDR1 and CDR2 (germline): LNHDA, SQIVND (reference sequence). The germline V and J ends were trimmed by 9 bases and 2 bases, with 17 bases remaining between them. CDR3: CASHRRGKGNQPQHF. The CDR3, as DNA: TGTGCCAGCCATAGGCGGGGAAAGGGCAATCAGCCCCAGCATTTT.

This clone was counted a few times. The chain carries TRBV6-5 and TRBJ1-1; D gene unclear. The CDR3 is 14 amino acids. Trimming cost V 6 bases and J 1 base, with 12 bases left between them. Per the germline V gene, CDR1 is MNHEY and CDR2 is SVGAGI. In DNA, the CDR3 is TGTGCCAGCAGCCCGAGGGAAGAGAACACTGAAGCTTTCTTT. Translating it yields CASSPREENTEAFF.

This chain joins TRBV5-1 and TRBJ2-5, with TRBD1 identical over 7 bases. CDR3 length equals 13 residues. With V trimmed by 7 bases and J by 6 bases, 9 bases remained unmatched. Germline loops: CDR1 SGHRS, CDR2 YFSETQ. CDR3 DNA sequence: TGCGCCAGCGGTACAGGGGTTCACCAGACCCAGTACTTC. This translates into CASGTGVHQTQYF. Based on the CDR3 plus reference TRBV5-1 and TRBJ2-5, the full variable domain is KAGVTQTPRYLIKTRGQQVTLSCSPISGHRSVSWYQQTPGQGLQFLFEYFSETQRNKGNFPGRFSGRQFSNSRSEMNVSTLELGDSALYLCASGTGVHQTQYFGPGTRLLVL.

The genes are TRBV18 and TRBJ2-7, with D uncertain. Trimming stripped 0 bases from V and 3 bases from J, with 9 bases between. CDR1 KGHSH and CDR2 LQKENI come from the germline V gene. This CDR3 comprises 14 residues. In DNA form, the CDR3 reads TGTGCCAGCTCACCACCCGGCCACAACTACGAGCAGTACTTC. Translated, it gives CASSPPGHNYEQYF.

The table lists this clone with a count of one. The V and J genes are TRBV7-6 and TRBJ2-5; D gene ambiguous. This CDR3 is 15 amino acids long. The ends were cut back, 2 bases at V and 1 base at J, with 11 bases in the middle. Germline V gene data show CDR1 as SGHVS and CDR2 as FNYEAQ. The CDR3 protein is CASSLFRLFQETQYF. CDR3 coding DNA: TGTGCCAGCAGCTTATTCCGACTGTTCCAAGAGACCCAGTACTTC.

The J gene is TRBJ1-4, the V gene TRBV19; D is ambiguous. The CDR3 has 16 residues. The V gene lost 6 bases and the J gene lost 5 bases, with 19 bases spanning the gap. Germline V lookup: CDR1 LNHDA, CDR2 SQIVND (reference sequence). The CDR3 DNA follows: TGTGCCAGTAGCCGGTCTAAGTTGGATGGAAATGAAAAACTGTTTTTT. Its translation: CASSRSKLDGNEKLFF.

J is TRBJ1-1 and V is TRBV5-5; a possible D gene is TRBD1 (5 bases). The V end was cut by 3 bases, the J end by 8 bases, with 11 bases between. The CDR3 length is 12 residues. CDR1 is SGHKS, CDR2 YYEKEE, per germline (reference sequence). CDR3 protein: CASSSGTEEAFF. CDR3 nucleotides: TGTGCCAGCAGCTCCGGGACGGAGGAAGCTTTCTTT.

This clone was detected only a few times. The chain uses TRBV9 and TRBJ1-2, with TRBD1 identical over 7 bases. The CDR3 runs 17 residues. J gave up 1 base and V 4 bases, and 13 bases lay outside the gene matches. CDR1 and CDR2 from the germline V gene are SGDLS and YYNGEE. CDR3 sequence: CASSPHLGGAYNYGYTF. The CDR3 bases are TGTGCCAGCAGCCCCCATCTAGGGGGCGCGTATAACTATGGCTACACCTTC.

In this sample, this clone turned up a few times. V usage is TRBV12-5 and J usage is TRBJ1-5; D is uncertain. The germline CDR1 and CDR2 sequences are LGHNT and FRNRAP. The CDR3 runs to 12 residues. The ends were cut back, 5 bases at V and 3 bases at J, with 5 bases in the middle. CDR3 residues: CASGLPNQPQHF. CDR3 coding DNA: TGTGCTAGTGGTCTACCCAATCAGCCCCAGCATTTT.